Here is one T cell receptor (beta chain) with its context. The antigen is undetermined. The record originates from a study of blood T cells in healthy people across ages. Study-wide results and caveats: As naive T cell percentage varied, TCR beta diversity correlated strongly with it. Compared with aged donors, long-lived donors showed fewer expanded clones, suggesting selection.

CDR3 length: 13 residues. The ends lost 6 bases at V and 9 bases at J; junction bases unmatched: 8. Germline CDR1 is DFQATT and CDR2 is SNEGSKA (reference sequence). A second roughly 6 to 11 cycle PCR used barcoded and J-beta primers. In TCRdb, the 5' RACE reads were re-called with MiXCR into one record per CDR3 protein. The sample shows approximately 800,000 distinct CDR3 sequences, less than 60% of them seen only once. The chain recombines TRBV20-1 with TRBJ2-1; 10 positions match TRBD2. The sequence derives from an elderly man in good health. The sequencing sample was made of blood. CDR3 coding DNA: TGCAGTGCAGGGACTAGCGAGAGGGTTGAGCAGTTCTTC. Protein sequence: CSAGTSERVEQFF.